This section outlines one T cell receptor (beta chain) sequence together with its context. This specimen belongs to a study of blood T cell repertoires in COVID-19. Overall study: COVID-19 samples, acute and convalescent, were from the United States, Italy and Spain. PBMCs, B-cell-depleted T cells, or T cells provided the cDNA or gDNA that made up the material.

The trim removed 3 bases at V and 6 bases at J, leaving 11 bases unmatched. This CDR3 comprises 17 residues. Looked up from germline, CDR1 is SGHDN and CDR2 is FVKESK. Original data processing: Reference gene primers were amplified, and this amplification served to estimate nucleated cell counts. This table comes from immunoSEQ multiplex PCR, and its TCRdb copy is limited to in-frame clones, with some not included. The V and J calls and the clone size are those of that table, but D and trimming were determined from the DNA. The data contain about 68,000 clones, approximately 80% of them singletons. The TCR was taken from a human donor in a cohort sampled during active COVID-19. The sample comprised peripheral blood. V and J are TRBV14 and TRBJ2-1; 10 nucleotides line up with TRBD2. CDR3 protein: CASSHQLAGRYSNEQFF. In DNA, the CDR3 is TGTGCCAGCAGCCACCAACTAGCGGGGAGGTACAGCAATGAGCAGTTCTTC.